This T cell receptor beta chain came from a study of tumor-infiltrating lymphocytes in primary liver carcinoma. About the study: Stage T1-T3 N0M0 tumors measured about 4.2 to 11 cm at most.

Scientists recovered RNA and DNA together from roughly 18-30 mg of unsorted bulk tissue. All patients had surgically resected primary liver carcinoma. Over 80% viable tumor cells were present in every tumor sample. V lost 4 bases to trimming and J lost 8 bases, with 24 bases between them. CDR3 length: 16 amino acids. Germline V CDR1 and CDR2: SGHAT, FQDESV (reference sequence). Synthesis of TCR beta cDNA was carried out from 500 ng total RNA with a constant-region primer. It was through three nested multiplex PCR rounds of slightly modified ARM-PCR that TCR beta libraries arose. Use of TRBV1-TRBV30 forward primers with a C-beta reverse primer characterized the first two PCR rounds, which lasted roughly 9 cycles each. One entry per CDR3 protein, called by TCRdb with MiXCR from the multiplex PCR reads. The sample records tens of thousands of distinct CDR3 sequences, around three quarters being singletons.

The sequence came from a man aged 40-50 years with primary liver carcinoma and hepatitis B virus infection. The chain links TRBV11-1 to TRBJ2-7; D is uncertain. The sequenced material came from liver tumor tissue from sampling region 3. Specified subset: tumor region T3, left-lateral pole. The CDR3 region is CASSSAAWRSTGQQYF. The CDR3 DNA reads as TGTGCCAGCAGCTCAGCAGCCTGGAGATCAACGGGCCAGCAGTACTTC.